These 32 T cell receptor beta chains were all obtained from the same sample, sequenced in a study of blood T cell repertoires in COVID-19. Assay: immunoSEQ multiplex PCR; the TCRdb copy retains only in-frame clones and omits some. Of some 300,000 clones in the sample, about 90% were seen once. The sequencing sample was made of peripheral blood. The receptors were gathered from a woman aged 40 to 49 with COVID-19, enrolled during active disease.

In this sample, this clone turned up once. The rearrangement links TRBV5-1 to TRBJ1-1; TRBD1 matches 9 bases. After removal of 0 bases from V and 11 bases from J, the junction contained 5 bases not matched to a gene. The germline CDR1 and CDR2 sequences are SGHRS and YFSETQ. The CDR3 loop spans 13 amino acids. The CDR3 region is CASSLEQGAGAFF. CDR3 nucleotides: TGCGCCAGCAGCTTGGAACAGGGGGCTGGGGCTTTCTTT.

This sequence joins TRBV4-1 and TRBJ2-7; 13 bases map to TRBD2. The CDR3 sequence is 15 residues long. Germline assignment: CDR1 MGHRA and CDR2 YSYEKL. Losses at the gene ends were 1 base for V and 4 bases for J; bases not matched to a gene: 1. CDR3 loop: CASSQVLAGGYEQYF. CDR3 coding DNA: TGCGCCAGCAGCCAAGTACTAGCGGGAGGGTACGAGCAGTACTTC.

The rearrangement uses TRBV27 and TRBJ1-1, with a weak D call TRBD1 (6 bases). Between the trimmed V and J ends, which lost 2 bases and 10 bases, there was a span of 8 bases. The CDR3 has 11 amino acids. Germline V gene lookup returns CDR1 MNHEY and CDR2 SMNVEV (reference sequence). This CDR3 is CASSLEDRAFF. CDR3 DNA sequence: TGTGCCAGCAGTTTAGAGGACAGAGCTTTCTTT.

The chain has TRBV28 and TRBJ1-6; 7 bases match TRBD1. The length of the CDR3 is 14 residues. V shed 3 bases and J 7 bases; nucleotides not matched to a gene: 3. Germline V gene lookup returns CDR1 MDHEN and CDR2 SYDVKM. The DNA for the CDR3 is TGTGCCAGCAGTTTTACAGGGGTGAATTCACCCCTCCACTTT. Amino acids: CASSFTGVNSPLHF.

This chain joins TRBV7-6 and TRBJ2-3; TRBD1 might be the D (6 bases). Trimming took off 5 bases at V and 0 bases at J, with 9 bases between the two ends. The CDR3 runs to 14 residues. Germline CDR1 and CDR2: SGHVS and FNYEAQ. Here the CDR3 DNA reads TGTGCCAGCAGCGAACAGGGTAGCACAGATACGCAGTATTTT. Protein sequence: CASSEQGSTDTQYF.

This chain connects TRBV5-1 to TRBJ1-2; the D gene is possibly TRBD1 (6 bases). Germline CDR1 reads SGHRS; CDR2 reads YFSETQ. This CDR3 spans 15 amino acids. V lost 4 bases and J lost 0, with 13 bases in between. The CDR3 sequence: CASSPTGNPNYGYTF. The CDR3 nucleotides are TGCGCCAGCAGCCCCACAGGGAATCCTAACTATGGCTACACCTTC.

V gene TRBV7-9 combines with J gene TRBJ1-3, with TRBD1 identical over 8 bases. V lost 5 bases to trimming and J lost 0 bases; unmatched junction nucleotides: 6. The germline V gene has CDR1 SEHNR and CDR2 FQNEAQ (reference sequence). CDR3 length: 16 amino acids. The CDR3 protein is CASSTQGVDSGNTIYF. CDR3 in DNA: TGTGCCAGCAGCACACAGGGGGTTGACTCTGGAAACACCATATATTTT.

The rearrangement joins TRBV29-1 to TRBJ2-7; 7 bases fit TRBD1. Looked up from germline, CDR1 is SQVTM and CDR2 is ANQGSEA. The CDR3 extends over 13 amino acids. V was pared by 4 bases and J by 0 bases, with 3 bases of the junction left unmatched. This chain's CDR3 is CSVAGTVSYEQYF. The CDR3 DNA reads as TGCAGCGTTGCCGGGACAGTCTCCTACGAGCAGTACTTC.

The chain combines TRBV5-1 with TRBJ2-2; D is undetermined. The CDR3 length is 16 residues. CDR1 is SGHRS and CDR2 is YFSETQ in the germline V gene. The V gene lost 1 base and the J gene lost 6 bases, with 16 bases spanning the gap. The CDR3 sequence is CASSLLTPGSAGELFF. For the CDR3, the DNA is TGCGCCAGCAGCTTGTTAACCCCAGGTAGTGCCGGGGAGCTGTTTTTT.

The V call is TRBV28, the J call TRBJ2-2; D is ambiguous. Looked up from germline, CDR1 is MDHEN and CDR2 is SYDVKM. This CDR3 spans 15 amino acids. Trimming pared 4 bases from V and 1 base from J, leaving 10 bases between. The DNA of the CDR3 is TGTGCCAGCAGTTCGAAACCGGGGAACACCGGGGAGCTGTTTTTT. It is translated as CASSSKPGNTGELFF. The full variable domain, rest sourced from reference TRBV28 and TRBJ2-2, is DVKVTQSSRYLVKRTGEKVFLECVQDMDHENMFWYRQDPGLGLRLIYFSYDVKMKEKGDIPEGYSVSREKKERFSLILESASTNQTSMYLCASSSKPGNTGELFFGEGSRLTVL.

V is TRBV18 and J is TRBJ2-1, with D unclear. Trimming shortened V by 4 bases and J by 7 bases, and 11 bases separated the two germline ends. The CDR3 totals 13 residues. The germline CDR1 and CDR2 sequences are KGHSH and LQKENI. In DNA, the CDR3 is TGTGCCAGCTCACTGCCGGTGGTGAATGAGCAGTTCTTC. This encodes CASSLPVVNEQFF.

The chain carries TRBV2 and TRBJ2-7; 13 bases match TRBD2. CDR3 length: 15 residues. V was clipped by 4 bases and J by 3 bases; unmatched bases: 3. The germline V gene encodes CDR1 SNHLY and CDR2 FYNNEI. The CDR3 sequence: CASSGLAGGFYEQYF. In nucleotides, the CDR3 is TGTGCCAGCAGTGGACTAGCGGGAGGTTTCTACGAGCAGTACTTC.

This chain joins TRBV3-1 (or the pseudogene TRBV3-2) and TRBJ2-5; 13 positions agree with TRBD2. Germline V gives CDR1 LGHDT, CDR2 YNNKEL (reference sequence). J lost 2 bases, V lost 4 bases, and 1 base had no gene match. This CDR3 has 15 residues. The DNA for the CDR3 is TGTGCCAGCAGCCTACTAGCGGGGGGGCAAGAGACCCAGTACTTC. Residues: CASSLLAGGQETQYF.

This chain joins TRBV5-1 and TRBJ1-2, with 7 bases that match TRBD1. The ends lost 5 bases at V and 6 bases at J; junction bases unmatched: 7. Looked up from germline, CDR1 is SGHRS and CDR2 is YFSETQ. The CDR3 sequence is 13 residues long. The CDR3 loop is CASSPTGVDGYTF. The CDR3 bases are TGCGCCAGCAGTCCTACAGGGGTGGATGGCTACACCTTC.

This clone was counted between two and nine times. CDR3 sequence (DNA): TGTGCCAGCAAGGGAGGTACGAACACTGAAGCTTTCTTT. This translates into CASKGGTNTEAFF. The rearrangement joins TRBV7-9 to TRBJ1-1; D gene unclear. Trimming shortened V by 7 bases and J by 1 base, and 10 bases separated the two germline ends. The CDR3 totals 13 residues. Germline values: CDR1 SEHNR, CDR2 FQNEAQ (reference sequence).

The chain is built from TRBV12-5 and TRBJ1-5; D ambiguous. The CDR3 length is 13 residues. CDR1 is LGHNT, CDR2 FRNRAP, per germline. The V end was cut by 2 bases, the J end by 4 bases, with 6 bases between. Here the CDR3 reads CASGLFPNQPQHF. CDR3 sequence (DNA): TGTGCTAGTGGTTTGTTTCCGAATCAGCCCCAGCATTTT.

This chain links TRBV19 with TRBJ2-1; no firm D call. The CDR3 is 15 residues long. Germline CDR1 LNHDA, CDR2 SQIVND (reference sequence). Trimming cost V 3 bases and J 0 bases, with 9 bases left between them. CDR3 sequence reads: CASSIPSASYNEQFF. The CDR3 nucleotides are TGTGCCAGTAGTATTCCCAGCGCCTCCTACAATGAGCAGTTCTTC. The whole variable domain, remainder taken from reference TRBV19 and TRBJ2-1, is DGGITQSPKYLFRKEGQNVTLSCEQNLNHDAMYWYRQDPGQGLRLIYYSQIVNDFQKGDIAEGYSVSREKKESFPLTVTSAQKNPTAFYLCASSIPSASYNEQFFGPGTRLTVL.

The CDR3 region has the DNA TGTGCCATCAGTGGATCGGACAGGGGGCTCTACGAGCAGTACTTC. It is translated as CAISGSDRGLYEQYF. The rearrangement links TRBV10-3 to TRBJ2-7; 11 bases agree with TRBD1. The CDR3 is made up of 15 amino acids. Trimming removed 4 bases from V and 3 bases from J; junction bases left unmatched: 5. From germline, CDR1 is ENHRY and CDR2 SYGVKD.

Concerning this clone: The same CDR3 is also encoded by other DNA sequences in this sample. V usage is TRBV20-1 and J usage is TRBJ1-1; D gene unclear. The CDR3 has 11 residues. In germline, CDR1 is DFQATT, CDR2 SNEGSKA (reference sequence). The V gene lost 5 bases and the J gene lost 2 bases, with 6 bases spanning the gap. CDR3 amino acids: CSAQLNTEAFF. CDR3 nucleotides: TGCAGTGCTCAACTAAACACTGAAGCTTTCTTT.

This chain connects TRBV19 to TRBJ1-3; D is undetermined. Germline assignment: CDR1 LNHDA and CDR2 SQIVND (reference sequence). With 8 bases removed from V and 2 bases from J, the gap between germline ends came to 13 bases. The CDR3 has 14 amino acids. The CDR3 nucleotides read TGTGCCAGTGGGAGAACAACCGCTGGAAACACCATATATTTT. As protein: CASGRTTAGNTIYF. Full variable domain (rest looked up from reference TRBV19 and TRBJ1-3): DGGITQSPKYLFRKEGQNVTLSCEQNLNHDAMYWYRQDPGQGLRLIYYSQIVNDFQKGDIAEGYSVSREKKESFPLTVTSAQKNPTAFYLCASGRTTAGNTIYFGEGSWLTVV.

This chain links TRBV6-5 with TRBJ1-6; D unresolved. With 0 bases removed from V and 15 bases from J, the gap between germline ends came to 15 bases. Germline CDR1 and CDR2: MNHEY and SVGAGI. This CDR3 comprises 14 residues. The CDR3 loop is CASSYSERPGSLHF. In DNA, the CDR3 is TGTGCCAGCAGTTACTCGGAACGGCCCGGGAGCCTCCACTTT.

The chain couples TRBV7-9 to TRBJ2-7; 10 nucleotides agree with TRBD1. The CDR3 covers 16 residues. Trimming took 4 bases from V and 5 from J; bases not matched to a gene: 11. Germline CDR1 SEHNR, CDR2 FQNEAQ (reference sequence). The CDR3 nucleotides are TGTGCCAGCAGCTCGAACACCCGGGACAGGGGCGACGAGCAGTACTTC. This codes for CASSSNTRDRGDEQYF.

This chain links TRBV4-1 with TRBJ1-2; 9 bases fit TRBD1. In germline, CDR1 is MGHRA, CDR2 YSYEKL. The J segment lost 6 bases and the V segment lost 4 bases, leaving 12 bases of the junction unmatched. The CDR3 has 16 residues. In nucleotides, the CDR3 is TGCGCCAGCAGCCCACTCCATGACAGGGGGAACCATGGCTACACCTTC. Its protein is CASSPLHDRGNHGYTF.

This clone appeared once. V usage is TRBV9 and J usage is TRBJ2-3, with 11 bases that match TRBD2. The CDR3 spans 16 residues. Germline CDR1 reads SGDLS; CDR2 reads YYNGEE. The V segment lost 0 bases and the J segment 3 bases; nucleotides outside the gene matches: 3. The CDR3 loop is CASSVVGLAVTDTQYF. CDR3 bases: TGTGCCAGCAGCGTAGTGGGACTAGCGGTTACAGATACGCAGTATTTT.

This chain uses TRBV6-4 with TRBJ1-2; TRBD1 aligns across 8 bases. V lost 5 bases to trimming and J lost 10 bases; unmatched junction nucleotides: 12. CDR1 is MRHNA, CDR2 SNTAGT, per germline. The CDR3 extends over 14 amino acids. The chain's CDR3 is CASSSRTGSLDYTF. The DNA of the CDR3 is TGTGCCAGCAGTTCCCGGACAGGGTCATTAGACTACACCTTC.

This chain links TRBV9 with TRBJ1-1; 11 bases are shared with TRBD1. Germline lookup yields CDR1 SGDLS and CDR2 YYNGEE. The CDR3 has 16 amino acids. The trim removed 2 bases at V and 6 bases at J, leaving 9 bases unmatched. CDR3 DNA: TGTGCCAGCAGCGTCAGTCCCGGGACAGGGGGATCTGAAGCTTTCTTT. Its translation is CASSVSPGTGGSEAFF.

The chain links TRBV12-3 or TRBV12-4 to TRBJ2-2, with unresolved D. V was cut by 2 bases and J by 8 bases, with 3 bases left in between. This CDR3 has 11 amino acids. The CDR3 DNA sequence: TGTGCCAGCAGTTTACGTGGGGAGCTGTTTTTT. This gives the protein CASSLRGELFF.

The rearrangement uses TRBV4-3 and TRBJ2-1; D unclear. Germline-derived CDR1 and CDR2 are LGHNA and YSLEER. With 4 bases removed from V and 6 bases from J, the gap between germline ends came to 10 bases. This CDR3 contains 13 residues. The CDR3 nucleotides are TGCGCCAGCAGCCTCAAGAGGTCCAATGAGCAGTTCTTC. As protein: CASSLKRSNEQFF.

The chain uses TRBV5-4 and TRBJ2-2; tentatively, D is TRBD2 (5 bases). The CDR3 totals 14 residues. The germline V and J ends were trimmed by 1 base and 5 bases, with 9 bases remaining between them. Germline V lookup: CDR1 SGHNT, CDR2 YYREEE (reference sequence). The CDR3 region has the DNA TGTGCCAGCAGCTTGTTTAGCGAAACCGGGGAGCTGTTTTTT. Encoded protein: CASSLFSETGELFF. Together with reference TRBV5-4 and TRBJ2-2, the CDR3 gives the full variable domain: ETGVTQSPTHLIKTRGQQVTLRCSSQSGHNTVSWYQQALGQGPQFIFQYYREEENGRGNFPPRFSGLQFPNYSSELNVNALELDDSALYLCASSLFSETGELFFGEGSRLTVL.

This rearrangement joins TRBV4-3 to TRBJ1-6; D is uncertain. Germline loops: CDR1 LGHNA, CDR2 YSLEER. Between the trimmed V and J ends, which lost 3 bases and 13 bases, there was a span of 13 bases. The length of the CDR3 is 13 residues. The CDR3 region has the DNA TGCGCCAGCAGCCAGTCCGCCTACGTCCCCCTCCACTTT. As protein: CASSQSAYVPLHF.

This chain connects TRBV28 to TRBJ2-3; 11 bases line up with TRBD2. CDR1 is MDHEN and CDR2 is SYDVKM in the germline V gene. The CDR3 extends over 14 amino acids. V was pared by 9 bases and J by 6 bases, with 8 bases of the junction left unmatched. CDR3 in amino acids: CASSSGGAVDTQYF. The CDR3 nucleotides read TGTGCCAGTAGTAGCGGGGGGGCAGTCGATACGCAGTATTTT.

The J gene is TRBJ1-6, the V gene TRBV5-5, with 8 positions matching TRBD1. This CDR3 comprises 16 residues. Germline V gene data show CDR1 as SGHKS and CDR2 as YYEKEE (reference sequence). The V segment lost 1 base and the J segment 8 bases; nucleotides outside the gene matches: 8. The CDR3 sequence: CASSLTWDRIYSPLHF. CDR3 sequence (DNA): TGTGCCAGCAGCTTGACTTGGGACAGGATTTATTCACCCCTCCACTTT.